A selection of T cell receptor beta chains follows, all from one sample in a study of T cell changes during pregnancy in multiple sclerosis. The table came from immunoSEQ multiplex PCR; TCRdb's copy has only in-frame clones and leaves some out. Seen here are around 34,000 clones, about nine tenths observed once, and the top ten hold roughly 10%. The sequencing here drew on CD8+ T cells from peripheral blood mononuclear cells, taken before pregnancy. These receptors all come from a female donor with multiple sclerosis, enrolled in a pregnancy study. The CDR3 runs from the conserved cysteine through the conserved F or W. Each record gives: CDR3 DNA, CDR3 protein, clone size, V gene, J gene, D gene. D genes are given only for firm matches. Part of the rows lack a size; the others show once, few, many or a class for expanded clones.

CDR3nt: TGTGCCAGCAGCCCTACCACTAGCGCACCGTTTGTGGTGGAGCAGTTCTTC
CDR3aa: CASSPTTSAPFVVEQFF
abundance: .
v_gene: TRBV9
j_gene: TRBJ2-1
d_gene: TRBD2

CDR3nt: TGTGCCAGCAGCTTGGATAGCGGGAGGGGGACAGATACGCAGTATTTT
CDR3aa: CASSLDSGRGTDTQYF
abundance: .
v_gene: TRBV5-4
j_gene: TRBJ2-3
d_gene: TRBD2

CDR3nt: TGCGCCAGCGGTTCCCCCCCGGGACAGGGCTCCGGGGAGCTGTTTTTT
CDR3aa: CASGSPPGQGSGELFF
abundance: .
v_gene: TRBV4-3
j_gene: TRBJ2-2
d_gene: TRBD1

CDR3nt: TGTGCCATCAGCATGGACAGGATCGGAAGGGGCTACACCTTC
CDR3aa: CAISMDRIGRGYTF
abundance: few
v_gene: TRBV10-3
j_gene: TRBJ1-2
d_gene: TRBD1

CDR3nt: TGTGCCAGCAGTGAAGCGCATGTAATTCGCACATCACCCCTCCACTTT
CDR3aa: CASSEAHVIRTSPLHF
abundance: .
v_gene: TRBV6-1
j_gene: TRBJ1-6
d_gene: .

CDR3nt: TGTGCCAGCAGCCTATTGACAGGGGGCATCGAGCAGTACTTC
CDR3aa: CASSLLTGGIEQYF
abundance: few
v_gene: TRBV7-9
j_gene: TRBJ2-7
d_gene: TRBD1

CDR3nt: TGTGCCAGCAGTTACTCCCGGACAGCCGAGCAGTACTTC
CDR3aa: CASSYSRTAEQYF
abundance: .
v_gene: TRBV6-5
j_gene: TRBJ2-7
d_gene: .

CDR3nt: TGTGCCAGCACTCTACAGGGGGCAAGGACTGAAGCTTTCTTT
CDR3aa: CASTLQGARTEAFF
abundance: .
v_gene: TRBV6-6
j_gene: TRBJ1-1
d_gene: TRBD1

CDR3nt: TGTGCCAGCAGTCCCTCTGACCTAGCGGCGTGGGAGACCCAGTACTTC
CDR3aa: CASSPSDLAAWETQYF
abundance: .
v_gene: TRBV4-2
j_gene: TRBJ2-5
d_gene: TRBD2

CDR3nt: TGTGCCAGCAGCGTTTGGGCTAGCGGGGTTTATCTGAATGAGCAGTTCTTC
CDR3aa: CASSVWASGVYLNEQFF
abundance: .
v_gene: TRBV9
j_gene: TRBJ2-1
d_gene: TRBD2

CDR3nt: TGCGCCAGCAGCCAAGATCTTGAGGGGGTTGAGCAGTTCTTC
CDR3aa: CASSQDLEGVEQFF
abundance: .
v_gene: TRBV4-3
j_gene: TRBJ2-1
d_gene: .

CDR3nt: TGTGCCAGCAGCTTGGAGGGGACAGGAGGGGTCTACGAGCAGTACTTC
CDR3aa: CASSLEGTGGVYEQYF
abundance: .
v_gene: TRBV5-6
j_gene: TRBJ2-7
d_gene: TRBD1

CDR3nt: TGTGCCAGTAATTCGGACCCGGGGACTGAAGCTTTCTTT
CDR3aa: CASNSDPGTEAFF
abundance: .
v_gene: TRBV19
j_gene: TRBJ1-1
d_gene: .

CDR3nt: TGTGCCTGGAGTCCAGTGGGCCCCTACGAGCAGTACTTC
CDR3aa: CAWSPVGPYEQYF
abundance: .
v_gene: TRBV30
j_gene: TRBJ2-7
d_gene: .

CDR3nt: TGTGCCAGCAGTTACTCCCATAGCAATCAGCCCCAGCATTTT
CDR3aa: CASSYSHSNQPQHF
abundance: .
v_gene: TRBV6-6
j_gene: TRBJ1-5
d_gene: .

CDR3nt: TGCGCCAGCAGTGAGTCGACTCAGGCTTTCTTT
CDR3aa: CASSESTQAFF
abundance: .
v_gene: TRBV10-1
j_gene: TRBJ1-1
d_gene: .

CDR3nt: TGTGCCAGCAGCCGCCCCTCGGGCGAGCAGTACTTC
CDR3aa: CASSRPSGEQYF
abundance: .
v_gene: TRBV13
j_gene: TRBJ2-7
d_gene: .

CDR3nt: TGTGCCAGCAGCCAATCGGAGGATAGCTCCTACGAGCAGTACTTC
CDR3aa: CASSQSEDSSYEQYF
abundance: .
v_gene: TRBV16
j_gene: TRBJ2-7
d_gene: .

CDR3nt: TGTGCCACCAGCAGAGAGCGGGGGAGAAACTACGAGCAGTACTTC
CDR3aa: CATSRERGRNYEQYF
abundance: few
v_gene: TRBV15
j_gene: TRBJ2-7
d_gene: TRBD2

CDR3nt: TGTGCCAGCAGCTTAGAGAGTATGAACACTGAAGCTTTCTTT
CDR3aa: CASSLESMNTEAFF
abundance: once
v_gene: TRBV7-9
j_gene: TRBJ1-1
d_gene: .

CDR3nt: TGTGCCAGCAGCTTGTCAGTGACAGAAAGCACCGGGGAGCTGTTTTTT
CDR3aa: CASSLSVTESTGELFF
abundance: .
v_gene: TRBV5-6
j_gene: TRBJ2-2
d_gene: .

CDR3nt: TGTGCCAGCAATTTGCGCGGGGGCACTGAAGCTTTCTTT
CDR3aa: CASNLRGGTEAFF
abundance: .
v_gene: TRBV6-6
j_gene: TRBJ1-1
d_gene: .

CDR3nt: TGTGCCAGCAGCTTGACCGGGACAGGGAGGCTTCAATATGGCTACACCTTC
CDR3aa: CASSLTGTGRLQYGYTF
abundance: .
v_gene: TRBV7-9
j_gene: TRBJ1-2
d_gene: TRBD1

CDR3nt: TGTGCCAGCAGCGGACGCATCCCGGGACAGCAAGAGACCCAGTACTTC
CDR3aa: CASSGRIPGQQETQYF
abundance: .
v_gene: TRBV7-9
j_gene: TRBJ2-5
d_gene: TRBD1

CDR3nt: TGCGCCAGCACCTCCCCCGACAGGGATAATTCACCCCTCCACTTT
CDR3aa: CASTSPDRDNSPLHF
abundance: .
v_gene: TRBV4-1
j_gene: TRBJ1-6
d_gene: TRBD1

CDR3nt: TGTGCCAGCAGTGCCGGGACAGGTTCCTACGAGCAGTACTTC
CDR3aa: CASSAGTGSYEQYF
abundance: .
v_gene: TRBV6-5
j_gene: TRBJ2-7
d_gene: TRBD1

CDR3nt: TGTGCCAGCAGTTACTCGGCGGGGGGTTATGGCTACACCTTC
CDR3aa: CASSYSAGGYGYTF
abundance: .
v_gene: TRBV6-5
j_gene: TRBJ1-2
d_gene: .

CDR3nt: TGTGCCAGCAGCTTTTCCCAGCGGGATCCGTACGAGCAGTACTTC
CDR3aa: CASSFSQRDPYEQYF
abundance: .
v_gene: TRBV7-9
j_gene: TRBJ2-7
d_gene: TRBD2

CDR3nt: TGTGCCAGCAGTGTACAGAACACTGAAGCTTTCTTT
CDR3aa: CASSVQNTEAFF
abundance: .
v_gene: TRBV25-1
j_gene: TRBJ1-1
d_gene: .

CDR3nt: TGTGCCAGCAGGACAGACTCCTACAATGAGCAGTTCTTC
CDR3aa: CASRTDSYNEQFF
abundance: few
v_gene: TRBV5-4
j_gene: TRBJ2-1
d_gene: .

CDR3nt: TGTGCCAGCAGTGCGGACAGGGGCTATGGCTACACCTTC
CDR3aa: CASSADRGYGYTF
abundance: .
v_gene: TRBV2
j_gene: TRBJ1-2
d_gene: TRBD1

CDR3nt: TGTGCCAGCACCGGGGGGCCAGAGACCCAGTACTTC
CDR3aa: CASTGGPETQYF
abundance: .
v_gene: TRBV7-2
j_gene: TRBJ2-5
d_gene: .

CDR3nt: TGTGCCAGTCCGGCCGGGGACTCTGGAAACACCATATATTTT
CDR3aa: CASPAGDSGNTIYF
abundance: few
v_gene: TRBV11-2
j_gene: TRBJ1-3
d_gene: .

CDR3nt: TGTGCCAGCAGTGACCGGCGAGGCAGGGATTCCTATGGCTACACCTTC
CDR3aa: CASSDRRGRDSYGYTF
abundance: .
v_gene: TRBV25-1
j_gene: TRBJ1-2
d_gene: .

CDR3nt: TGTGCCAGCAGTCCCCGGACAGGGGAGGGCTATGGCTACACCTTC
CDR3aa: CASSPRTGEGYGYTF
abundance: .
v_gene: TRBV27
j_gene: TRBJ1-2
d_gene: TRBD1

CDR3nt: TGCAGCGTGGAGGATAGCGGGAGTGGGAACGAGCAGTACTTC
CDR3aa: CSVEDSGSGNEQYF
abundance: .
v_gene: TRBV29-1
j_gene: TRBJ2-7
d_gene: TRBD2

CDR3nt: TGCGCCAGCAGCCAAGATAGCGGGGGGGCCTACAATGAGCAGTTCTTC
CDR3aa: CASSQDSGGAYNEQFF
abundance: .
v_gene: TRBV4-3
j_gene: TRBJ2-1
d_gene: TRBD2